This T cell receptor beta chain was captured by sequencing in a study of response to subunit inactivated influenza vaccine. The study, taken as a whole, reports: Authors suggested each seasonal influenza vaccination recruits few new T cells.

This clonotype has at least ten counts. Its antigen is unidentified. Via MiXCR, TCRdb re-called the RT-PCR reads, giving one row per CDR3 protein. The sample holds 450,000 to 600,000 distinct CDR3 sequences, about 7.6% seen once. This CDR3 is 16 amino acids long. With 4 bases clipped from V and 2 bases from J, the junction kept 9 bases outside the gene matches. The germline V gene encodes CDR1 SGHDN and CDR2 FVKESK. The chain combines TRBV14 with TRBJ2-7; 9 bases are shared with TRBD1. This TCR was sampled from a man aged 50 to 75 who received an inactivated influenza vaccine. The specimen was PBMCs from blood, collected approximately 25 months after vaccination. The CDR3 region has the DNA TGTGCCAGCAGCCCCGCGACAGGGGGTAGCCCCTACGAGCAGTACTTC. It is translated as CASSPATGGSPYEQYF.